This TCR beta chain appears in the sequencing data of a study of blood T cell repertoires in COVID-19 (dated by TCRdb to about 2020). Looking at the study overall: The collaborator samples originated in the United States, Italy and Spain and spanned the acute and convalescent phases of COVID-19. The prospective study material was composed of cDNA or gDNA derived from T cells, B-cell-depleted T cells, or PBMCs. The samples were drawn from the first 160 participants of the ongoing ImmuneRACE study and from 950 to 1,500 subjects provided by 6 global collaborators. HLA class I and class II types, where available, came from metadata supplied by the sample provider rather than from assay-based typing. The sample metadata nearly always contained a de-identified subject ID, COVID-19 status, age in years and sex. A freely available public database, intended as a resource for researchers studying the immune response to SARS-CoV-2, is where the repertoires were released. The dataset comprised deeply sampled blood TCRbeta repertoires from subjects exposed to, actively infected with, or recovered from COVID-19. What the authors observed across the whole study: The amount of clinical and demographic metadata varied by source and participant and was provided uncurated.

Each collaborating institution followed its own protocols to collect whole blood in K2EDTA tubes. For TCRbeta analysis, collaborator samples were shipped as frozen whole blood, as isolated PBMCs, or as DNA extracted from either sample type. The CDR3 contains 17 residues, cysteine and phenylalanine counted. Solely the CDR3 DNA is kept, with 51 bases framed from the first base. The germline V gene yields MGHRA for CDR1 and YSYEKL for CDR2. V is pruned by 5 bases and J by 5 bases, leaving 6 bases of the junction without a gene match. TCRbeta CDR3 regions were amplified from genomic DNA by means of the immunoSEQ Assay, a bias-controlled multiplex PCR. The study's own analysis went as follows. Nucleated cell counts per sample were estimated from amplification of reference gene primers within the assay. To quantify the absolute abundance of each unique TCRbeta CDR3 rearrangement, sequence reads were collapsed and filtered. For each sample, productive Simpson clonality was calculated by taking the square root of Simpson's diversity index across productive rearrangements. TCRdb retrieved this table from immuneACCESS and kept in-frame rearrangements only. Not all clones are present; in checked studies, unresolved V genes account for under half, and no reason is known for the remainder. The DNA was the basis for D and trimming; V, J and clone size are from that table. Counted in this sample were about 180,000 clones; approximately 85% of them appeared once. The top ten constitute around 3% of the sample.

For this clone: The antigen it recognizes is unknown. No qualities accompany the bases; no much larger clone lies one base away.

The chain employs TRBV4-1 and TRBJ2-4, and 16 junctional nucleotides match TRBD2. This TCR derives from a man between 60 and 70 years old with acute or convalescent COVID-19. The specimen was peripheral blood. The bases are TGCGCCAGCAGCGGGACTAGCGGGGGGGAAACTGAAAACATTCAGTACTTC. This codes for CASSGTSGGETENIQYF.